This T cell receptor beta chain is drawn from a study of shared clonotypes between healthy human individuals. Turning to the study itself: Plates per donor: three CD4 naive, three CD4 memory, two CD8 naive, one CD8 memory. Study outcomes and limitations: Naive CD4 clonotypes overlapped across several donors at about 5%.

On this clone: Its specificity is not known.

CD45RO-negative, CCR7-selected cells formed the naive CD8 fraction, which excluded terminally differentiated effector memory CD45RA+ cells. Per sorted-subset replicate PCR, input was approximately 0.2 ug DNA, representing tens of thousands of T cell genomes. Authors' analysis steps: ImmunoSEQ gave junction-only sequences without quality scores, so filtering differed. TCRdb keeps only in-frame clones here, not all; method: immunoSEQ multiplex PCR. The D gene and trimming were derived from the DNA, and the V and J assignments and clone size from that table. The table has 2 million to 2.5 million clones, more than 85% seen once. The clonotype originates from a man in his late teens or twenties in good health. Some clones in this sample may be carry-over from other donors' samples. The sequencing sample was made of naive CD8+ T cells from PBMCs.

Written as DNA, the CDR3 is TGCAGCGTTAATTTCGCGGGTCAAACGACTTTC. Translated, it gives CSVNFAGQTTF. V usage is TRBV29-1 and J usage is TRBJ2-6, with D possibly TRBD2 on 5 matching bases. Germline CDR1 is SQVTM and CDR2 is ANQGSEA. The CDR3 is made up of 11 amino acids. Trimming took off 5 bases at V and 18 bases at J, with 17 bases between the two ends.